One and the same sample provided the 17 T cell receptor beta chains below, sequenced in a study of PD-L1 blockade in urothelial cancer. Time point denoted: peripheral blood 6 weeks after treatment start. Sequencing was performed with immunoSEQ multiplex PCR; in TCRdb, only in-frame clones are kept and a portion is missing. The data show about 50,000 clones, with around 88% seen just once and about 10% held by the top ten. This specimen consisted of PBMCs, obtained around atezolizumab (anti-PD-L1) treatment. The receptors derive from a man in his sixties with urothelial cancer.

The rearrangement joins TRBV19 to TRBJ1-6; 8 nucleotides agree with TRBD1. This CDR3 comprises 15 residues. Germline trimming cut 5 bases from V and 7 bases from J; bases unmatched to any gene: 7. Germline CDR1 and CDR2: LNHDA and SQIVND (reference sequence). The CDR3 DNA sequence: TGTGCCAGTAGTGGGGGGGACAGGAGAAATTCACCCCTCCACTTT. Amino acid sequence: CASSGGDRRNSPLHF. Full variable domain (rest looked up from reference TRBV19 and TRBJ1-6): DGGITQSPKYLFRKEGQNVTLSCEQNLNHDAMYWYRQDPGQGLRLIYYSQIVNDFQKGDIAEGYSVSREKKESFPLTVTSAQKNPTAFYLCASSGGDRRNSPLHFGNGTRLTVT.

V is TRBV19 and J is TRBJ1-6; D possibly corresponds to TRBD1 (6 bases). CDR3 length: 16 residues. V was cut by 8 bases and J by 10 bases, with 24 bases left in between. Germline-derived CDR1 and CDR2 are LNHDA and SQIVND (reference sequence). CDR3 coding DNA: TGTGCCAGTTCCCAATACAAACAGGGAGTTGGATCACCCCTCCACTTT. Encoded protein: CASSQYKQGVGSPLHF.

This chain links TRBV15 with TRBJ2-2; D gene unclear. Germline V gives CDR1 LNHNV, CDR2 YYDKDF (reference sequence). This CDR3 spans 14 amino acids. V gave up 1 base and J gave up 5 bases, with 8 bases separating them. In DNA, the CDR3 is TGTGCCACCAGCAGAGGTCCGACAACCGGGGAGCTGTTTTTT. Encoded protein: CATSRGPTTGELFF.

V usage is TRBV14 and J usage is TRBJ2-6, with D unresolved. This CDR3 has 14 residues. Germline CDR1 reads SGHDN; CDR2 reads FVKESK. Trimming left V 0 bases short and J 4 bases short, with 4 bases between. CDR3 nucleotides: TGTGCCAGCAGCCAAGAACTAGGGGCCAACGTCCTGACTTTC. Its translation is CASSQELGANVLTF.

This sequence joins TRBV7-8 and TRBJ2-1; possible D gene TRBD1, 6 bases. CDR3 length equals 14 residues. With 5 bases removed from V and 6 bases from J, the gap between germline ends came to 14 bases. Germline CDR1 reads SGHVS; CDR2 reads FQNEAQ. The CDR3 nucleotides are TGTGCCAGCAGCCCGTCCGGACAGTTCAATGAGCAGTTCTTC. Translating it yields CASSPSGQFNEQFF.

This chain joins TRBV6-5 and TRBJ1-5; D unresolved. The CDR3 has 13 amino acids. Germline CDR1 reads MNHEY; CDR2 reads SVGAGI. The V end lost 2 bases, the J end lost 5 bases, and 7 bases lay between the germline ends. The CDR3: CASSYGRYQPQHF. The CDR3 bases are TGTGCCAGCAGTTACGGGAGATATCAGCCCCAGCATTTT.

The CDR3 DNA reads TGCGCCAGCAGCAATTCGGACAGGAACACTGAAGCTTTCTTT. This translates into CASSNSDRNTEAFF. The rearrangement links TRBV5-1 to TRBJ1-1; D perhaps matches TRBD1 (6 bases). V was pared by 4 bases and J by 1 base, with 11 bases between. Per germline, CDR1 SGHRS and CDR2 YFSETQ. The CDR3 extends over 14 amino acids.

The CDR3 loop is CASSLWAGGETQYF. The CDR3 DNA sequence: TGTGCCAGCAGCTTATGGGCGGGAGGGGAGACCCAGTACTTC. The J gene is TRBJ2-5, the V gene TRBV11-2, with 9 bases identical to TRBD2. Trimming at V came to 2 bases and at J to 5 bases, leaving 3 bases not matched to a gene. Germline values: CDR1 SGHAT, CDR2 FQNNGV. The CDR3 has 14 residues.

The chain links TRBV5-4 to TRBJ2-1; TRBD1 aligns across 8 bases. Germline values: CDR1 SGHNT, CDR2 YYREEE (reference sequence). V lost 3 bases to trimming and J lost 3 bases; unmatched junction nucleotides: 5. This CDR3 region has 15 residues. CDR3 amino acids: CASSSRQGNYNEQFF. CDR3 nucleotide sequence: TGTGCCAGCAGCTCTAGACAGGGGAACTACAATGAGCAGTTCTTC.

The chain joins TRBV4-2 to TRBJ2-7, with 8 bases fitting TRBD2. The germline V gene encodes CDR1 LGHNA and CDR2 YNFKEQ. This CDR3 has 13 amino acids. J lost 3 bases, V lost 4 bases, and 2 bases had no gene match. CDR3 residues: CASSPLAGYEQYF. The CDR3 DNA follows: TGTGCCAGCAGCCCTCTAGCGGGCTACGAGCAGTACTTC.

J is TRBJ2-5 and V is TRBV5-1, with 10 bases matching TRBD2. Unmatched junction bases numbered 9, after V lost 0 bases and J lost 4 bases. This CDR3 comprises 17 residues. The germline V gene has CDR1 SGHRS and CDR2 YFSETQ. DNA of the CDR3: TGCGCCAGCAGCTTGGGGCGGAGCGGGGGGGCCTCAGAGACCCAGTACTTC. This codes for CASSLGRSGGASETQYF.

The CDR3 reads CASRIQGNEKLFF. CDR3 sequence (DNA): TGTGCCAGCAGGATACAGGGGAATGAAAAACTGTTTTTT. V gene TRBV27 combines with J gene TRBJ1-4; 7 nucleotides align to TRBD1. The J segment lost 5 bases and the V segment lost 6 bases, leaving 3 bases of the junction unmatched. Germline CDR1 MNHEY, CDR2 SMNVEV (reference sequence). CDR3 length: 13 amino acids.

The gene calls are TRBV19 and TRBJ2-7, with 9 bases identical to TRBD1. J gave up 7 bases and V 2 bases, and 3 bases lay outside the gene matches. The CDR3 has 13 amino acids. Germline V gene sequence: CDR1 LNHDA, CDR2 SQIVND (reference sequence). The CDR3 loop is CASSIIGTGEQYF. The CDR3 nucleotides are TGTGCCAGTAGTATAATTGGGACAGGGGAGCAGTACTTC.

J is TRBJ2-1 and V is TRBV4-1; 8 positions agree with TRBD2. The J segment lost 8 bases and the V segment lost 4 bases, leaving 7 bases of the junction unmatched. Germline values: CDR1 MGHRA, CDR2 YSYEKL. The CDR3 is 14 residues long. The CDR3 loop is CASSPRSGGHEQFF. The DNA of the CDR3 is TGCGCCAGCAGCCCCCGCTCGGGAGGGCATGAGCAGTTCTTC.

The chain joins TRBV6-1 to TRBJ2-1; D may be TRBD1 (5 bases). Trimming removed 6 bases at V and 6 bases at J, with 18 bases between. The CDR3 sequence is 15 residues long. CDR1 MNHNS and CDR2 SASEGT come from the germline V gene. The CDR3 reads CASSRMVDTSNEQFF. CDR3 DNA: TGTGCCAGCAGCAGAATGGTGGACACATCCAATGAGCAGTTCTTC.

The J gene is TRBJ1-2, the V gene TRBV6-5, with TRBD1 matching over 10 bases. The CDR3 contains 15 residues. Unmatched junction bases numbered 8, after V lost 6 bases and J lost 4 bases. CDR1 MNHEY and CDR2 SVGAGI come from the germline V gene. The CDR3 DNA reads as TGTGCCAGCAGCCGCCGGGACAGGGGAGGCTATGGCTACACCTTC. Translation: CASSRRDRGGYGYTF.

The V and J genes are TRBV6-6 and TRBJ1-4; tentative D call: TRBD1 (6 bases). With 7 bases removed from V and 2 bases from J, the gap between germline ends came to 14 bases. CDR3 length: 15 residues. Germline V lookup: CDR1 MNHNY, CDR2 SVGAGI (reference sequence). The CDR3 nucleotides read TGTGCCAGCATAGGGTCAGGGGCGACTAATGAAAAACTGTTTTTT. Its protein product is CASIGSGATNEKLFF.